This T cell receptor (beta chain) was identified in a study of blood T cell repertoires in COVID-19. For the study at large: The origin of the acute and convalescent COVID-19 samples was the United States, Italy and Spain. In each case, the material was cDNA or gDNA derived from T cells, B-cell-depleted T cells, or PBMCs.

The authors' processing: Researchers report that nucleated cell counts were estimated from reference gene primer amplification. Some clones are missing from TCRdb's copy, which holds only in-frame ones; the method was immunoSEQ multiplex PCR. The DNA gave D and trimming, while V, J and clone size come from that table. The sample records 250,000 to 350,000 clones, approximately 85% being singletons. The CDR3 is made up of 15 amino acids. Looked up from germline, CDR1 is SGDLS and CDR2 is YYNGEE. With V trimmed by 3 bases and J by 8 bases, 4 bases remained unmatched. Sequencing used peripheral blood. The chain joins TRBV9 to TRBJ1-6; 11 bases match TRBD1. This receptor was identified in a woman aged 45 to 65 with acute or convalescent COVID-19. CDR3 region: CASSGRTGGDSPLHF. The DNA of the CDR3 is TGTGCCAGCAGCGGACGGACAGGGGGCGATTCACCCCTCCACTTT. The full variable domain, rest sourced from reference TRBV9 and TRBJ1-6, is DSGVTQTPKHLITATGQRVTLRCSPRSGDLSVYWYQQSLDQGLQFLIQYYNGEERAKGNILERFSAQQFPDLHSELNLSSLELGDSALYFCASSGRTGGDSPLHFGNGTRLTVT.